One and the same sample provided the 18 T cell receptor beta chains below, sequenced in a study of T-cell reconstitution after alpha-beta-depleted transplantation in children. Molecular barcoding with unique molecular identifiers was used for the TCRbeta library. Using its own MiXCR run on the PCR reads, TCRdb lists one record per CDR3 protein. The sample lists about 610,000 distinct CDR3 sequences; roughly a tenth were seen once. The starting material was PBMCs from the stem cell graft donor, obtained from the stem cell graft. The source of these receptors is a human donor who donated a stem cell graft to a child with acute myeloid leukemia.

This sequence joins TRBV20-1 and TRBJ1-5, with 7 bases identical to TRBD1. Germline CDR1 DFQATT, CDR2 SNEGSKA (reference sequence). Trimming cost V 8 bases and J 9 bases; bases outside gene matches: 10. This CDR3 has 12 amino acids. CDR3 sequence: CSSKTGEGPQHF. CDR3 nucleotides: TGCAGTTCAAAAACAGGGGAAGGGCCCCAGCATTTT.

In this sample, this clonotype turned up a few times. The rearrangement uses TRBV27 and TRBJ2-6; D possibly corresponds to TRBD1 (6 bases). CDR3 length equals 17 residues. Germline lookup yields CDR1 MNHEY and CDR2 SMNVEV (reference sequence). Trimming took off 3 bases at V and 0 bases at J, with 12 bases between the two ends. As DNA, the CDR3 is TGTGCCAGCAGTTTCAGACAGGAATTCTCTGGGGCCAACGTCCTGACTTTC. Its protein product is CASSFRQEFSGANVLTF.

This clonotype was detected ten times or more. The rearrangement joins TRBV12-3 or TRBV12-4 to TRBJ2-1; 8 bases agree with TRBD1. V shed 6 bases and J 7 bases; nucleotides not matched to a gene: 5. The length of the CDR3 is 13 residues. The CDR3: CASRRTGRNEQFF. The DNA for the CDR3 is TGTGCCAGCAGGCGGACAGGGCGGAATGAGCAGTTCTTC.

This clonotype was picked up many times. The rearrangement links TRBV6-2 or TRBV6-3 to TRBJ2-7, with D perhaps matching TRBD1 or TRBD2 (5 bases each). The germline V and J ends were trimmed by 3 bases and 2 bases, with 11 bases remaining between them. The CDR3 runs to 14 residues. Per the germline V gene, CDR1 is MNHEY and CDR2 is SVGEGT. The chain's CDR3 is CASSYRRGPYEQYF. The DNA of the CDR3 is TGTGCCAGCAGTTATCGCCGGGGACCCTACGAGCAGTACTTC.

This clonotype was seen many times. The V and J genes are TRBV12-3 or TRBV12-4 and TRBJ1-1; 7 bases line up with TRBD1. The CDR3 is 14 amino acids. V lost 5 bases, J lost 5 bases, and 8 bases stayed unmatched. CDR3 coding DNA: TGTGCCAGCAGTGAGAGGAGGGGGCGGACTGAAGCTTTCTTT. It specifies CASSERRGRTEAFF.

There are a few counts of this clonotype. The chain recombines TRBV14 with TRBJ2-7; 13 nucleotides align to TRBD2. J was trimmed by 6 bases and V by 4 bases; bases with no gene match: 6. The V gene's germline CDR1 is SGHDN and CDR2 FVKESK. This CDR3 has 15 amino acids. This CDR3 is CASSPGLAGVFEQYF. The CDR3 region has the DNA TGTGCCAGCAGCCCCGGACTAGCGGGAGTGTTCGAGCAGTACTTC.

The chain uses TRBV20-1 and TRBJ2-7; 7 nucleotides agree with TRBD1. Germline CDR1 DFQATT, CDR2 SNEGSKA (reference sequence). The CDR3 sequence is 14 residues long. With V trimmed by 5 bases and J by 1 base, 8 bases remained unmatched. CDR3 sequence (DNA): TGCAGTGCTCACGGACAGGCACTGTCCTACGAGCAGTACTTC. Amino acids: CSAHGQALSYEQYF.

This sequence joins TRBV20-1 and TRBJ2-1, with a weak D call TRBD2 (7 bases). The germline CDR1 and CDR2 sequences are DFQATT and SNEGSKA (reference sequence). This CDR3 is 15 amino acids long. This chain's CDR3 is CSGAGAGAGYNEQFF. CDR3 bases: TGCAGCGGCGCAGGGGCGGGAGCCGGGTACAATGAGCAGTTCTTC.

This clonotype was seen a few times. This chain connects TRBV11-2 to TRBJ1-1; D is undetermined. The germline gives CDR1 SGHAT, CDR2 FQNNGV. The germline V and J ends were trimmed by 4 bases and 2 bases, with 14 bases remaining between them. The CDR3 runs to 15 residues. CDR3 sequence reads: CASSSRALGNTEAFF. The CDR3 bases are TGTGCCAGCAGCTCCCGGGCCTTAGGTAACACTGAAGCTTTCTTT.

The V and J genes are TRBV20-1 and TRBJ2-4; 9 bases line up with TRBD2. Trimming cost V 5 bases and J 3 bases; bases outside gene matches: 8. The CDR3 has 15 residues. CDR1 is DFQATT, CDR2 SNEGSKA, per germline (reference sequence). As DNA, the CDR3 is TGCAGTGCTCGATCTAGCGGGACCAACAAAAACATTCAGTACTTC. As protein: CSARSSGTNKNIQYF.

V is TRBV12-3 or TRBV12-4 and J is TRBJ2-2; TRBD2 matches 11 bases. Unmatched junction bases numbered 4, after V lost 7 bases and J lost 6 bases. The CDR3 has 14 residues. The chain's CDR3 is CASKIAGGPGELFF. As DNA, the CDR3 is TGTGCCAGCAAAATAGCGGGAGGGCCCGGGGAGCTGTTTTTT.

This chain links TRBV15 with TRBJ2-1; TRBD2 agrees at 15 bases. Germline-derived CDR1 and CDR2 are LNHNV and YYDKDF (reference sequence). This CDR3 is built from 16 residues. Trimming at V came to 3 bases and at J to 7 bases, leaving 4 bases not matched to a gene. The CDR3 region has the DNA TGTGCCACCAGCAGGGGGGGACTAGCGGGAGGTAATGAGCAGTTCTTC. It translates to CATSRGGLAGGNEQFF.

This chain joins TRBV29-1 and TRBJ2-7; 8 bases are shared with TRBD2. The J segment lost 3 bases and the V segment lost 6 bases, leaving 7 bases of the junction unmatched. Germline assignment: CDR1 SQVTM and CDR2 ANQGSEA. The CDR3 consists of 13 residues. Here the CDR3 reads CSVMRTSGYEQYF. CDR3 in DNA: TGCAGCGTGATGCGAACTAGCGGCTACGAGCAGTACTTC.

This clonotype was detected many times. Given a much more abundant clone one base away, this may be a read error. The J gene is TRBJ1-1, the V gene TRBV6-2 or TRBV6-3; no definite D call. This CDR3 spans 13 amino acids. Between the trimmed V and J ends, which lost 4 bases and 1 base, there was a span of 7 bases. Germline values: CDR1 MNHEY, CDR2 SVGEGT. CDR3 bases: TGTGCCAGCAGTTCCGTCAGGAACACTGAAGCTTTCTTT. Amino acid sequence: CASSSVRNTEAFF.

This clonotype was counted ten times or more. The genes are TRBV6-5 and TRBJ2-7; D might be TRBD1 (5 bases). This CDR3 comprises 16 residues. V was trimmed by 4 bases and J by 4 bases, leaving 20 bases between them. Germline V gene data show CDR1 as MNHEY and CDR2 as SVGAGI. The CDR3 reads CASSSTTPLDRYEQYF. CDR3 DNA: TGTGCCAGCAGTTCGACAACGCCACTCGACAGATACGAGCAGTACTTC.

This sequence joins TRBV18 and TRBJ2-1; TRBD2 matches 13 bases. CDR1 is KGHSH, CDR2 LQKENI, per germline. V lost 3 bases to trimming and J lost 6 bases; unmatched junction nucleotides: 5. The CDR3 is made up of 16 amino acids. This CDR3 reads CASSPPGTSGINEQFF. CDR3 DNA sequence: TGTGCCAGCTCACCTCCCGGGACTAGCGGGATCAATGAGCAGTTCTTC.

The rearrangement links TRBV4-1 to TRBJ2-2, with 8 bases lining up with TRBD1. The CDR3 covers 22 residues. Germline trimming cut 0 bases from V and 3 bases from J; bases unmatched to any gene: 21. Germline loops: CDR1 MGHRA, CDR2 YSYEKL. The CDR3 loop reads CASSQEPLPPRTGLIHTGELFF. The CDR3 DNA reads TGCGCCAGCAGCCAAGAGCCTCTGCCCCCGAGGACAGGGCTTATTCACACCGGGGAGCTGTTTTTT.

The CDR3 here is CASSIGGGSSYEQYF. The DNA of the CDR3 is TGTGCCAGCAGCATAGGGGGGGGAAGCTCCTACGAGCAGTACTTC. The genes are TRBV7-3 and TRBJ2-7; D is perhaps TRBD2 (7 bases). The CDR3 is 15 amino acids. Trimming removed 5 bases at V and 0 bases at J, with 14 bases between. The germline V gene has CDR1 SGHTA and CDR2 FQGTGA.